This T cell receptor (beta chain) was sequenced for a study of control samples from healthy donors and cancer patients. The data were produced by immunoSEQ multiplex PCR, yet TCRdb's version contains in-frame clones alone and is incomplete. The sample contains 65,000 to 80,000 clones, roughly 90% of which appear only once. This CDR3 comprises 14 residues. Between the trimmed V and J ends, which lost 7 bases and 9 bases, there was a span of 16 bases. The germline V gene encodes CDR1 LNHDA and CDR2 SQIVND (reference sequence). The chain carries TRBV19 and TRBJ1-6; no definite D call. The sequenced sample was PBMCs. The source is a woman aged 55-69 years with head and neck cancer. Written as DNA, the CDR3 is TGTGCCAGTATCGATACAAGCAGGCGTTCACCCCTCCACTTT. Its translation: CASIDTSRRSPLHF. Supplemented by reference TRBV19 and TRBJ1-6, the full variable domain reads DGGITQSPKYLFRKEGQNVTLSCEQNLNHDAMYWYRQDPGQGLRLIYYSQIVNDFQKGDIAEGYSVSREKKESFPLTVTSAQKNPTAFYLCASIDTSRRSPLHFGNGTRLTVT.